Listed below are T cell receptor beta chains from one sample, sequenced in a study of early stage breast cancer tumors. Clones were read by immunoSEQ multiplex PCR, and TCRdb kept only the in-frame ones, dropping some. The sample shows tens of thousands of clones, 74% of them seen only once. Input material: breast tumor tissue. The receptor set was obtained from a person aged 30 to 40 with breast cancer. Each CDR3 is given with its conserved first and last residue. The order of the fields is clone size, J gene, V gene, D gene, CDR3 length, CDR3 protein, CDR3 DNA. D genes are given only for firm matches. Size tells how often a clone was seen (once, few, many) or the class of an expanded clone, and some rows leave it out.

>.|TRBJ1-1|TRBV5-1|.|16
CASKRGAPGSETEAFF
TGCGCCAGCAAAAGGGGGGCTCCGGGGAGTGAAACTGAAGCTTTCTTT
>.|TRBJ1-2|TRBV6-5|.|14
CASSYYGENYGYTF
TGTGCCAGCAGTTACTACGGCGAGAACTATGGCTACACCTTC
>once|TRBJ2-7|TRBV18|TRBD2|18
CASSLTGTSGSESYEQYF
TGTGCCAGCTCACTTACCGGGACTAGCGGGAGTGAGTCCTACGAGCAGTACTTC
>few|TRBJ2-7|TRBV7-9|TRBD2|15
CASSSIATSWVEQYF
TGTGCCAGCAGCTCGATAGCGACTAGCTGGGTCGAGCAGTACTTC
>.|TRBJ2-1|TRBV9|.|15
CASSVAGIGYNEQFF
TGTGCCAGCAGCGTCGCGGGAATAGGCTACAATGAGCAGTTCTTC
>.|TRBJ1-3|TRBV7-2|.|13
CASSSDVGNTIYF
TGTGCCAGCAGCTCGGACGTAGGAAACACCATATATTTT
>.|TRBJ2-1|TRBV9|TRBD2|19
CASSVAPLAGLSSYNEQFF
TGTGCCAGCAGCGTAGCCCCACTAGCGGGTTTAAGCTCCTACAATGAGCAGTTCTTC
>.|TRBJ1-1|TRBV7-7|.|13
CASSLSMNTEAFF
TGTGCCAGCAGCTTAAGTATGAACACTGAAGCTTTCTTT
>.|TRBJ1-2|TRBV6-5|TRBD1|14
CASSNLGQGRGYTF
TGTGCCAGCAGCAACCTCGGACAGGGAAGAGGCTACACCTTC
>.|TRBJ2-1|TRBV30|TRBD2|16
CAWSARSSGGYNEQFF
TGTGCCTGGTCGGCGCGATCGAGCGGGGGCTACAATGAGCAGTTCTTC
>.|TRBJ1-2|TRBV5-1|.|15
CASSLTTVNREGYTF
TGCGCCAGCAGCTTGACCACCGTTAACAGGGAAGGCTACACCTTC
>few|TRBJ2-3|TRBV30|.|15
CAWSLGPINTDTQYF
TGTGCCTGGAGCTTGGGCCCAATCAACACAGATACGCAGTATTTT
>.|TRBJ2-2|TRBV5-3|TRBD1|16
CARSSWDRTNTGELFF
TGTGCCAGAAGCAGTTGGGACAGGACGAACACCGGGGAGCTGTTTTTT
>.|TRBJ2-7|TRBV4-1|.|14
CASSQAQASYEQYF
TGCGCCAGCAGCCAAGCCCAAGCCTCCTACGAGCAGTACTTC
>.|TRBJ2-7|TRBV5-5|.|14
CASSFGQGPYEQYF
TGTGCCAGCAGCTTTGGTCAGGGGCCCTACGAGCAGTACTTC
>few|TRBJ1-5|TRBV7-2|.|15
CASSLWAGFSQPQHF
TGTGCCAGCAGCTTATGGGCAGGGTTTAGTCAGCCCCAGCATTTT
>.|TRBJ2-1|TRBV5-1|.|15
CASSLVGSSYNEQFF
TGCGCCAGCAGCTTGGTAGGGAGCTCCTACAATGAGCAGTTCTTC
>.|TRBJ2-1|TRBV6-6|.|11
CASSRESEQFF
TGTGCCAGCAGTAGGGAGAGTGAGCAGTTCTTC
>.|TRBJ2-3|TRBV29-1|TRBD2|13
CSVIPTSAATQYF
TGCAGCGTTATTCCGACTAGCGCGGCTACGCAGTATTTT
>few|TRBJ1-3|TRBV2|.|15
CASSETGRAGNTIYF
TGTGCCAGCAGCGAGACAGGAAGGGCTGGAAACACCATATATTTT
>few|TRBJ2-7|TRBV28|TRBD1|14
CASTWPGQGYEQYF
TGTGCCAGCACCTGGCCGGGACAGGGCTACGAGCAGTACTTC
>.|TRBJ2-7|TRBV11-2|TRBD1|17
CASSPGVPGQKTYEQYF
TGTGCCAGCAGCCCCGGGGTGCCGGGACAGAAAACCTACGAGCAGTACTTC
>.|TRBJ2-7|TRBV6-1|.|11
CASSEFGEQYF
TGTGCCAGCAGTGAATTTGGCGAGCAGTACTTC
>.|TRBJ1-5|TRBV19|.|14
CASSIWGARQPQHF
TGTGCCAGTAGTATATGGGGAGCTCGGCAGCCCCAGCATTTT
>.|TRBJ2-5|TRBV18|.|12
CASSPAEETQYF
TGTGCCAGCTCACCAGCCGAAGAGACCCAGTACTTC
>.|TRBJ2-1|TRBV18|TRBD2|14
CASSTSGSSNEQFF
TGTGCCAGCTCAACTAGCGGGAGTAGCAATGAGCAGTTCTTC
>.|TRBJ2-7|TRBV13|.|13
CASSVTQKYEQYF
TGTGCCAGCAGCGTTACGCAAAAGTACGAGCAGTACTTC
>.|TRBJ1-3|TRBV4-1|.|17
CASSREGLINGGNTIYF
TGCGCCAGCAGCCGAGAGGGTCTAATCAATGGGGGAAACACCATATATTTT
>.|TRBJ1-1|TRBV5-4|.|14
CASILDSLNTEAFF
TGTGCCAGCATCTTGGACAGTTTGAACACTGAAGCTTTCTTT
>.|TRBJ2-1|TRBV19|TRBD2|15
CASSISLALYNEQFF
TGTGCCAGTAGTATCTCACTAGCGCTATACAATGAGCAGTTCTTC
>few|TRBJ2-2|TRBV4-1|TRBD1|15
CASKARGQSTGELFF
TGCGCCAGCAAAGCAAGGGGGCAGAGCACCGGGGAGCTGTTTTTT
>.|TRBJ1-1|TRBV29-1|.|12
CSVEDRGNRGAF
TGCAGCGTTGAAGATAGGGGCAATAGGGGAGCTTTT
>.|TRBJ2-5|TRBV25-1|.|11
CASSTTETQYF
TGTGCCAGCAGTACAACGGAGACCCAGTACTTC
>.|TRBJ2-5|TRBV30|.|13
CAWSGGNTETQYF
TGTGCCTGGAGTGGAGGGAATACGGAGACCCAGTACTTC
>few|TRBJ2-5|TRBV19|TRBD1|16
CASSISVGTGGETQYF
TGTGCCAGTAGTATTTCGGTCGGGACAGGGGGAGAGACCCAGTACTTC
>.|TRBJ1-2|TRBV5-4|.|15
CASGLGADANYGYTF
TGTGCCAGCGGCTTAGGGGCAGACGCTAACTATGGCTACACCTTC
>.|TRBJ2-7|TRBV28|.|19
CASSSIRGIGKGRAYEQYF
TGTGCCAGCAGTTCAATTCGGGGTATCGGTAAAGGTCGGGCCTACGAGCAGTACTTC
>.|TRBJ1-5|TRBV7-9|TRBD1|14
CASSLGQGGQPQHF
TGTGCCAGCAGCTTGGGACAGGGCGGTCAGCCCCAGCATTTT
>.|TRBJ1-3|TRBV6-5|.|15
CASSYSGSSGNTIYF
TGTGCCAGCAGTTACTCGGGCAGCTCTGGAAACACCATATATTTT
>few|TRBJ2-1|TRBV11-2|TRBD2|18
CASSPSGLAGGSYNEQFF
TGTGCCAGCAGCCCCTCGGGACTAGCGGGAGGCTCCTACAATGAGCAGTTCTTC
>.|TRBJ2-7|TRBV6-5|.|13
CASSPSRQREQYF
TGTGCCAGCAGTCCGTCCAGACAACGCGAGCAGTACTTC
>.|TRBJ2-1|TRBV7-8|TRBD2|16
CASTLWTSGRNNEQFF
TGTGCCAGCACCCTATGGACTAGCGGGAGGAACAATGAGCAGTTCTTC
>.|TRBJ1-6|TRBV7-2|.|14
CASSIDGRNSPLHF
TGTGCCAGCAGCATAGACGGGCGGAATTCACCCCTCCACTTT
>.|TRBJ2-2|TRBV6-5|.|15
CASSRQGRNTGELFF
TGTGCCAGCAGTCGCCAAGGACGGAACACCGGGGAGCTGTTTTTT
>.|TRBJ2-5|TRBV4-1|.|16
CASSLTLGPARETQYF
TGCGCCAGCAGCCTCACCCTCGGCCCTGCGCGAGAGACCCAGTACTTC
>.|TRBJ2-2|TRBV5-1|TRBD2|14
CASSLPGLAGELFF
TGCGCCAGCAGCTTGCCTGGACTAGCCGGGGAGCTGTTTTTT
>.|TRBJ2-1|TRBV5-1|TRBD2|14
CASRGLATRDEQFF
TGCGCCAGCAGGGGACTAGCGACCCGGGATGAGCAGTTCTTC
>.|TRBJ2-3|TRBV5-1|TRBD1|16
CASSSGQARFTDTQYF
TGCGCCAGCAGCTCTGGACAGGCGCGATTCACAGATACGCAGTATTTT
>few|TRBJ1-1|TRBV5-8|TRBD1|14
CATYTGGQNTEAFF
TGTGCCACCTACACAGGGGGCCAGAACACTGAAGCTTTCTTT
>.|TRBJ2-2|TRBV5-4|.|14
CASSLEGNTGELFF
TGTGCCAGCAGCTTGGAGGGGAACACCGGGGAGCTGTTTTTT
>.|TRBJ1-4|TRBV5-1|.|15
CASSLAGTSNEKLFF
TGCGCCAGCAGCTTGGCCGGGACCTCTAATGAAAAACTGTTTTTT
>once|TRBJ1-4|TRBV19|TRBD1|17
CASSTRDRSSTNEKLFF
TGTGCCAGTAGTACGCGGGACAGGAGCTCAACTAATGAAAAACTGTTTTTT
>.|TRBJ2-1|TRBV7-9|.|15
CASSQDRTETNEQFF
TGTGCCAGCAGCCAAGATAGGACTGAGACCAATGAGCAGTTCTTC
>few|TRBJ2-2|TRBV5-1|.|15
CASSLAQVSTGELFF
TGCGCCAGCAGCTTGGCGCAGGTTTCTACCGGGGAGCTGTTTTTT
>few|TRBJ2-1|TRBV7-6|.|15
CASSLGLLSTNEQFF
TGTGCCAGCAGCTTGGGCCTCCTCTCCACCAATGAGCAGTTCTTC
>.|TRBJ2-5|TRBV6-6|TRBD1|14
CASRGTGGQETQYF
TGTGCCAGCAGAGGCACAGGGGGCCAAGAGACCCAGTACTTC